Below, 17 T cell receptor beta chains from the same sample are listed, as sequenced in a study of cytomegalovirus exposure and HLA in healthy donors. This PCR relied on a set of 60 Vbeta primers and 13 Jbeta primers. The data were produced by immunoSEQ multiplex PCR, yet TCRdb's version contains in-frame clones alone and is incomplete. The sample's table shows about 150,000 clones. The source material was PBMCs. Receptors originate from a woman aged 50 to 60 in good health and CMV-seronegative.

The chain is built from TRBV5-1 and TRBJ1-1; maybe TRBD1 (6 bases). V dropped 1 base and J dropped 5 bases, with 12 bases sitting between them. The germline gives CDR1 SGHRS, CDR2 YFSETQ. This CDR3 is 14 amino acids long. CDR3 bases: TGCGCCAGCAGCTTGATATCAGGGGCAACTGAAGCTTTCTTT. Encoded protein: CASSLISGATEAFF.

The rearrangement joins TRBV6-5 to TRBJ1-5; possibly TRBD1 for D (6 bases). Germline V gives CDR1 MNHEY, CDR2 SVGAGI. Trimming shortened V by 4 bases and J by 3 bases, and 13 bases separated the two germline ends. This CDR3 region has 15 residues. The CDR3, as DNA: TGTGCCAGCAGTTTGGCCAGGGGCTTCAATCAGCCCCAGCATTTT. Residues: CASSLARGFNQPQHF.

This sequence joins TRBV7-9 and TRBJ2-1, with TRBD1 as a possible D gene (5 bases). Germline V gives CDR1 SEHNR, CDR2 FQNEAQ (reference sequence). There are 16 residues in the CDR3. The V end was cut by 10 bases, the J end by 0 bases, with 19 bases between. The CDR3 spells CATPRQTVRSYNEQFF. The DNA for the CDR3 is TGTGCCACCCCACGACAGACAGTCCGCTCCTACAATGAGCAGTTCTTC.

The chain uses TRBV29-1 and TRBJ2-1; 10 bases map to TRBD1. After removal of 4 bases from V and 8 bases from J, the junction contained 8 bases not matched to a gene. The germline gives CDR1 SQVTM, CDR2 ANQGSEA. This CDR3 region has 14 residues. CDR3 in amino acids: CSVVGTGVAHEQFF. The CDR3 DNA reads as TGCAGCGTTGTTGGGACAGGGGTAGCTCATGAGCAGTTCTTC.

This rearrangement joins TRBV28 to TRBJ2-1; tentative D call: TRBD2 (7 bases). V was pared by 4 bases and J by 2 bases, with 15 bases between. Germline loops: CDR1 MDHEN, CDR2 SYDVKM. This CDR3 contains 16 residues. DNA for the CDR3: TGTGCCAGCAGTTCCCCGGTCGGGGGGCCCTACAATGAGCAGTTCTTC. It encodes CASSSPVGGPYNEQFF.

DNA of the CDR3: TGTGCCAGCAGTTCGTATTTGAACACCATATATTTT. The encoded protein is CASSSYLNTIYF. The chain links TRBV28 to TRBJ1-3; no definite D call. Germline V gene sequence: CDR1 MDHEN, CDR2 SYDVKM. V shed 4 bases and J shed 7 bases, with 8 bases lying between them. The CDR3 extends over 12 amino acids.

The V gene is TRBV5-1, the J gene TRBJ1-2; D call uncertain. The germline V and J ends were trimmed by 1 base and 4 bases, with 11 bases remaining between them. The CDR3 totals 14 residues. CDR1 is SGHRS, CDR2 YFSETQ, per germline. The CDR3 loop reads CASSLSGNLYGYTF. The CDR3 coding sequence is TGCGCCAGCAGCTTGTCGGGAAATCTCTATGGCTACACCTTC.

The J gene is TRBJ2-1, the V gene TRBV6-5, with 8 bases matching TRBD2. The CDR3 extends over 15 amino acids. V lost 2 bases to trimming and J lost 8 bases; unmatched junction nucleotides: 8. Germline loops: CDR1 MNHEY, CDR2 SVGAGI. DNA of the CDR3: TGTGCCAGCAGTTACGAGCCGGGGGGGCCCTATGAGCAGTTCTTC. Its translation: CASSYEPGGPYEQFF.

V is TRBV7-3 and J is TRBJ1-1, with 9 bases fitting TRBD1. Germline CDR1 and CDR2: SGHTA and FQGTGA. This CDR3 contains 14 residues. V was clipped by 5 bases and J by 4 bases; unmatched bases: 5. DNA of the CDR3: TGTGCCAGCAGCGCGACAGGGGGAGGCACTGAAGCTTTCTTT. Protein product: CASSATGGGTEAFF.

The V call is TRBV19, the J call TRBJ2-2; 11 bases fit TRBD2. V shed 7 bases, J shed 6 bases, and the junction held 7 bases outside the gene matches. This CDR3 contains 15 residues. Germline V lookup: CDR1 LNHDA, CDR2 SQIVND (reference sequence). This CDR3 is CASTSLAGGAGELFF. For the CDR3, the DNA is TGTGCCAGTACCTCTTTAGCGGGAGGGGCCGGGGAGCTGTTTTTT.

The rearrangement joins TRBV30 to TRBJ2-5, with D hard to call. Trimming cost V 2 bases and J 2 bases, with 6 bases left between them. Germline-derived CDR1 and CDR2 are GTSNPN and SVGIG (reference sequence). CDR3 length equals 12 residues. CDR3 coding DNA: TGTGCCTGGAGTATACATCAAGAGACCCAGTACTTC. Protein sequence: CAWSIHQETQYF. The full variable domain, rest sourced from reference TRBV30 and TRBJ2-5, is SQTIHQWPATLVQPVGSPLSLECTVEGTSNPNLYWYRQAAGRGLQLLFYSVGIGQISSEVPQNLSASRPQDRQFILSSKKLLLSDSGFYLCAWSIHQETQYFGPGTRLLVL.

V is TRBV19 and J is TRBJ2-3; 12 positions match TRBD1. The V and J ends lost 6 bases and 4 bases, in that order; junction bases with no gene match: 2. The CDR3 has 14 residues. Germline V gene data show CDR1 as LNHDA and CDR2 as SQIVND (reference sequence). CDR3 loop: CASRGTGGPDTQYF. The CDR3 nucleotides read TGTGCCAGTAGGGGGACAGGGGGCCCAGATACGCAGTATTTT. Full variable domain (outside the CDR3, taken from reference TRBV19 and TRBJ2-3): DGGITQSPKYLFRKEGQNVTLSCEQNLNHDAMYWYRQDPGQGLRLIYYSQIVNDFQKGDIAEGYSVSREKKESFPLTVTSAQKNPTAFYLCASRGTGGPDTQYFGPGTRLTVL.

The chain uses TRBV9 and TRBJ1-2; D gene ambiguous. V was cut by 0 bases and J by 3 bases, with 9 bases left in between. The CDR3 runs 14 residues. Germline loops: CDR1 SGDLS, CDR2 YYNGEE. CDR3 region: CASSVAPTDYGYTF. CDR3 nucleotide sequence: TGTGCCAGCAGCGTAGCTCCCACTGACTATGGCTACACCTTC.

This chain connects TRBV29-1 to TRBJ2-2; D is perhaps TRBD2 (5 bases). Per the germline V gene, CDR1 is SQVTM and CDR2 is ANQGSEA. CDR3 length equals 11 residues. The V end was cut by 7 bases, the J end by 7 bases, with 10 bases between. CDR3 in DNA: TGCAGCGGGGCCGGAGGCGGGGAGCTGTTTTTT. Its translation is CSGAGGGELFF.

This rearrangement joins TRBV6-5 to TRBJ2-7; TRBD2 agrees at 12 bases. CDR3 length equals 15 residues. J lost 5 bases, V lost 2 bases, and 4 bases had no gene match. CDR1 is MNHEY and CDR2 is SVGAGI in the germline V gene. The CDR3 here is CASSYGLAGGHEQYF. CDR3 nucleotide sequence: TGTGCCAGCAGTTACGGGCTAGCGGGAGGGCACGAGCAGTACTTC.

The chain is built from TRBV29-1 and TRBJ1-1; D gene ambiguous. The germline CDR1 and CDR2 sequences are SQVTM and ANQGSEA. The CDR3 has 15 residues. V was clipped by 7 bases and J by 4 bases, with 22 bases between them. The CDR3 DNA follows: TGCAGCGCCTCAGGCGGGGTAGCGTTCGTCACTGAAGCTTTCTTT. The encoded protein is CSASGGVAFVTEAFF.

The V call is TRBV19, the J call TRBJ2-1; 7 positions match TRBD2. After removal of 6 bases from V and 2 bases from J, the junction contained 7 bases not matched to a gene. Germline assignment: CDR1 LNHDA and CDR2 SQIVND (reference sequence). This CDR3 region has 15 residues. The CDR3 bases are TGTGCCAGTAGATTAAGCGGGGCCACCTACAATGAGCAGTTCTTC. This gives the protein CASRLSGATYNEQFF.